The 2 T cell receptor beta chains below all came from one sample that was sequenced in a study of T cells after yellow fever vaccination. Each CDR3 protein is one row after TCRdb ran MiXCR on the 5' RACE reads. The top ten clones hold roughly an eighth of a sample with 510,000 or so distinct CDR3 sequences, around 21% of them seen once. The sequenced sample was PBMCs, obtained 15 days after the yellow fever booster vaccination. These receptors all stem from a man aged 25 to 40 who received the YFV17D yellow fever vaccine.

This clonotype turned up a few times. The V and J genes are TRBV12-3 or TRBV12-4 and TRBJ1-1; D remains ambiguous. The CDR3 has 13 amino acids. Trimming pared 9 bases from V and 2 bases from J, leaving 13 bases between. The CDR3 DNA is TGTGCCAGTCAACGAAAGCGAAACACTGAAGCTTTCTTT. Translating it yields CASQRKRNTEAFF.

This clonotype was seen only a few times. This chain uses TRBV5-1 with TRBJ2-7; 9 nucleotides align to TRBD2. Germline loops: CDR1 SGHRS, CDR2 YFSETQ. This CDR3 comprises 15 residues. V lost 4 bases to trimming and J lost 5 bases; unmatched junction nucleotides: 10. CDR3 DNA sequence: TGCGCCAGCAGCCGGACCGGGACTAGCCTTAACGAGCAGTACTTC. Its translation: CASSRTGTSLNEQYF.